Each of the 16 T cell receptor beta chains below was sequenced from the same sample in a study of shared clonotypes between healthy human individuals. The table came from immunoSEQ multiplex PCR; TCRdb's copy has only in-frame clones and leaves some out. The top ten clones hold approximately 0.44% of a sample with about 1.5 million clones, around 98% of them seen once. The sample was naive CD4+ T cells sorted from blood. Subset indicated: CD45RA+ positively selected. These receptors were obtained from a man in his thirties or forties in good health.

This clone was seen once. The gene calls are TRBV11-2 and TRBJ2-5; 7 bases are shared with TRBD2. Unmatched junction bases numbered 7, after V lost 5 bases and J lost 4 bases. This CDR3 region has 14 residues. Per germline, CDR1 SGHAT and CDR2 FQNNGV. The CDR3 nucleotides read TGTGCCAGCAGCCCCCCCCCGGGGGGAGAGACCCAGTACTTC. It is translated as CASSPPPGGETQYF.

The V and J genes are TRBV19 and TRBJ2-6, with TRBD1 matching over 8 bases. V lost 3 bases to trimming and J lost 1 base; unmatched junction nucleotides: 8. The CDR3 contains 18 residues. Germline-derived CDR1 and CDR2 are LNHDA and SQIVND (reference sequence). The CDR3 DNA sequence: TGTGCCAGTAGTATCCACCGGGACAGGTTTTCTGGGGCCAACGTCCTGACTTTC. This sequence encodes CASSIHRDRFSGANVLTF.

The V gene is TRBV9, the J gene TRBJ2-2, with D hard to call. Germline V gene data show CDR1 as SGDLS and CDR2 as YYNGEE. The length of the CDR3 is 15 residues. Trimming removed 3 bases at V and 1 base at J, with 10 bases between. The CDR3 protein is CASSARRENTGELFF. CDR3 DNA: TGTGCCAGCAGCGCCCGGAGAGAGAACACCGGGGAGCTGTTTTTT.

The gene calls are TRBV11-2 and TRBJ2-3; TRBD2 agrees at 7 bases. The trim removed 2 bases at V and 3 bases at J, leaving 8 bases unmatched. CDR1 and CDR2 (germline): SGHAT, FQNNGV. This CDR3 has 16 amino acids. The CDR3 sequence: CASSLRNRGGTDTQYF. The CDR3 region has the DNA TGTGCCAGCAGCTTAAGAAATAGGGGAGGGACAGATACGCAGTATTTT.

This sequence joins TRBV19 and TRBJ1-3; D not certain. Germline values: CDR1 LNHDA, CDR2 SQIVND (reference sequence). The CDR3 extends over 13 amino acids. The germline V and J ends were trimmed by 5 bases and 2 bases, with 7 bases remaining between them. The CDR3 region has the DNA TGTGCCAGTAGTGACCTTCCTGGAAACACCATATATTTT. It is translated as CASSDLPGNTIYF.

The chain has TRBV5-1 and TRBJ2-5; D remains unclear. The CDR3 is 14 residues long. V gave up 1 base and J gave up 3 bases, with 10 bases separating them. The germline V gene encodes CDR1 SGHRS and CDR2 YFSETQ. DNA for the CDR3: TGCGCCAGCAGCTTGTTGGATGCGGAAGAGACCCAGTACTTC. Protein product: CASSLLDAEETQYF.

The CDR3 spells CASSLGSLYQETQYF. As DNA, the CDR3 is TGCGCCAGCAGCTTGGGGAGCCTGTACCAAGAGACCCAGTACTTC. The rearrangement joins TRBV5-1 to TRBJ2-5; D gene uncertain. The CDR3 runs 15 residues. Between the trimmed V and J ends, which lost 0 bases and 0 bases, there was a span of 9 bases. Germline assignment: CDR1 SGHRS and CDR2 YFSETQ.

The chain is built from TRBV10-3 and TRBJ2-2; TRBD1 matches at 7 bases. Per the germline V gene, CDR1 is ENHRY and CDR2 is SYGVKD. The CDR3 contains 19 residues. V shed 7 bases and J 1 base; nucleotides not matched to a gene: 18. Here the CDR3 reads CAITSQGRGEKGNTGELFF. DNA of the CDR3: TGTGCCATCACCTCACAGGGGAGAGGCGAGAAGGGGAACACCGGGGAGCTGTTTTTT.

The chain uses TRBV18 and TRBJ1-4; no clear D. Per germline, CDR1 KGHSH and CDR2 LQKENI. V lost 0 bases, J lost 7 bases, and 12 bases lay in between. The CDR3 is 15 residues long. CDR3 sequence reads: CASSPPPGTGEKLFF. CDR3 DNA sequence: TGTGCCAGCTCACCACCACCGGGAACGGGTGAAAAACTGTTTTTT.

Points on this clone: At one end the junction does not follow the germline gene, possibly because of a read error. The chain recombines TRBV7-2 with TRBJ2-7, with 11 bases identical to TRBD2. From germline, CDR1 is SGHTA and CDR2 FQGNSA. The CDR3 sequence is 15 residues long. CDR3 region: CASSIAGGPSYEQYF. The CDR3 DNA sequence: TGTGCCAGCAGCATAGCGGGAGGGCCCTCCTACGAGCAGTACTTC.

The chain combines TRBV5-4 with TRBJ2-4; 8 positions match TRBD1. Germline lookup yields CDR1 SGHNT and CDR2 YYREEE (reference sequence). J was trimmed by 0 bases and V by 5 bases; bases with no gene match: 4. The CDR3 extends over 15 amino acids. The CDR3 region has the DNA TGTGCCAGCAGATCCGGACAGGGAGCCAAAAACATTCAGTACTTC. Residues: CASRSGQGAKNIQYF.

The chain is built from TRBV19 and TRBJ1-1; possible D gene TRBD1, 6 bases. Germline assignment: CDR1 LNHDA and CDR2 SQIVND (reference sequence). This CDR3 is built from 14 residues. Trimming took 3 bases from V and 4 from J, leaving 12 bases between them. CDR3 bases: TGTGCCAGTAGTATCAAAAGGGGGAGCACTGAAGCTTTCTTT. Protein: CASSIKRGSTEAFF.

This chain connects TRBV27 to TRBJ2-7; TRBD2 might be the D (5 bases). V lost 2 bases to trimming and J lost 6 bases, with 8 bases between them. CDR3 length: 12 amino acids. CDR1 and CDR2 (germline): MNHEY, SMNVEV (reference sequence). This chain's CDR3 is CASSLNAGEQYF. Written as DNA, the CDR3 is TGTGCCAGCAGTTTAAACGCGGGCGAGCAGTACTTC.

The chain links TRBV7-2 to TRBJ1-1; 7 nucleotides line up with TRBD1. With 5 bases clipped from V and 7 bases from J, the junction kept 13 bases outside the gene matches. The germline gives CDR1 SGHTA, CDR2 FQGNSA. CDR3 length: 15 residues. The CDR3 region has the DNA TGTGCCAGCAGCCTAAAAAAGGGGACAGTTAGTGAAGCTTTCTTT. Translating it yields CASSLKKGTVSEAFF.

V gene TRBV6-4 combines with J gene TRBJ2-5; TRBD2 is a possible D gene (5 bases). Trimming left V 2 bases short and J 7 bases short, with 8 bases between. Germline-derived CDR1 and CDR2 are MRHNA and SNTAGT. The CDR3 has 12 residues. DNA of the CDR3: TGTGCCAGCAGTGACAGCGGAGGGACCCAGTACTTC. Its protein product is CASSDSGGTQYF.

This rearrangement joins TRBV28 to TRBJ2-7; 7 positions match TRBD1. The ends lost 7 bases at V and 2 bases at J; junction bases unmatched: 11. This CDR3 has 15 amino acids. The V gene's germline CDR1 is MDHEN and CDR2 SYDVKM. CDR3 sequence reads: CASIQGRQGTYEQYF. The CDR3 nucleotides read TGTGCCAGCATTCAGGGCCGACAGGGAACCTACGAGCAGTACTTC.